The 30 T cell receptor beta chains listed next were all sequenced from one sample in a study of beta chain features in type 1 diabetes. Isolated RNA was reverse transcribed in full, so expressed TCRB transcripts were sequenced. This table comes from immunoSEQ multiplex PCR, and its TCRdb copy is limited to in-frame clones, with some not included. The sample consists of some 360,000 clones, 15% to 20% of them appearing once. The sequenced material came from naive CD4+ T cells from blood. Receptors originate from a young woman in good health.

CDR3 residues: CASSLMSQGASDEQFF. The CDR3 DNA sequence: TGTGCCAGCAGCTTAATGAGCCAGGGGGCTAGCGATGAGCAGTTCTTC. The chain combines TRBV7-3 with TRBJ2-1, with 8 bases fitting TRBD1. This CDR3 contains 16 residues. The ends lost 1 base at V and 8 bases at J; junction bases unmatched: 10. CDR1 is SGHTA and CDR2 is FQGTGA in the germline V gene.

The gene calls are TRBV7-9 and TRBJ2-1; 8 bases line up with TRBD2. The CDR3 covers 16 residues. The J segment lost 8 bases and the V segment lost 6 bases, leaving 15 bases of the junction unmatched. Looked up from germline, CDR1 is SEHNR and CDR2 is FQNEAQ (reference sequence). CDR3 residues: CASRKVGTRREDEQFF. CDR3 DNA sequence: TGTGCCAGCAGGAAGGTCGGGACTAGAAGGGAAGATGAGCAGTTCTTC.

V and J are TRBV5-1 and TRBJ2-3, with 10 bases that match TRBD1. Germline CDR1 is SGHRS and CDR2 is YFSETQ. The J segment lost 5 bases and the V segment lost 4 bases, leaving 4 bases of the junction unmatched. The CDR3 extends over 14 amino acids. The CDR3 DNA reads TGCGCCAGCAGCAGACAGGGGGCTGAAGATACGCAGTATTTT. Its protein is CASSRQGAEDTQYF.

The CDR3 reads CASRWDRGYGYTF. Here the CDR3 DNA reads TGTGCCAGCAGATGGGACAGGGGCTATGGCTACACCTTC. J is TRBJ1-2 and V is TRBV6-5, with 10 positions matching TRBD1. The length of the CDR3 is 13 residues. Germline assignment: CDR1 MNHEY and CDR2 SVGAGI. V was pared by 6 bases and J by 4 bases, with 2 bases of the junction left unmatched.

The CDR3 reads CASRPGLSTDTQYF. Here the CDR3 DNA reads TGTGCCAGCCGGCCCGGACTCAGCACAGATACGCAGTATTTT. This chain uses TRBV6-1 with TRBJ2-3; D may be TRBD2 (5 bases). Trimming took 8 bases from V and 0 from J, leaving 12 bases between them. This CDR3 is 14 amino acids long. Germline V lookup: CDR1 MNHNS, CDR2 SASEGT.

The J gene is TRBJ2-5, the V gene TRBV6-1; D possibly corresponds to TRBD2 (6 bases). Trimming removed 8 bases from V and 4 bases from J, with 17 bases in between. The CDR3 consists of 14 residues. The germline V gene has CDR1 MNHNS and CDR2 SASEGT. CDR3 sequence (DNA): TGTGCCAGCCTTTCGACAGTCGGGAGAGAGACCCAGTACTTC. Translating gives CASLSTVGRETQYF.

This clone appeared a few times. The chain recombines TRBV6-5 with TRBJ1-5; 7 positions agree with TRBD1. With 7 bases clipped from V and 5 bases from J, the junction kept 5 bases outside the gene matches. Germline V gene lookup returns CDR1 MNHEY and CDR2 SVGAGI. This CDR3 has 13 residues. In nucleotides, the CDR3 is TGTGCCAGCACCGCAGACAGGGATCAGCCCCAGCATTTT. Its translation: CASTADRDQPQHF.

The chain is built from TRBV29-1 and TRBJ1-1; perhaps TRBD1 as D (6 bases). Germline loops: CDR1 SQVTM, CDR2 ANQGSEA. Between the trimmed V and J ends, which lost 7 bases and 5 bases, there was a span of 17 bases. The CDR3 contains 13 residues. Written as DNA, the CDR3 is TGCAGCGCCACCGGACAGCTAGAAACTGAAGCTTTCTTT. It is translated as CSATGQLETEAFF.

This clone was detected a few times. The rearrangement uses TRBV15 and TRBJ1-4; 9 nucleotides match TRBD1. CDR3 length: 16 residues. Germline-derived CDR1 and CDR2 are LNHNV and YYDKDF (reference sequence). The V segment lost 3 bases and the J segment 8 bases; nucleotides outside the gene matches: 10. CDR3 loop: CATSRPPGQGGEKLFF. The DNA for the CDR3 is TGTGCCACCAGCAGGCCACCGGGACAGGGAGGCGAAAAACTGTTTTTT.

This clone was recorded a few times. The CDR3 sequence is CSVDGKGSYNEQFF. Written as DNA, the CDR3 is TGCAGCGTTGATGGGAAGGGGTCCTACAATGAGCAGTTCTTC. The V gene is TRBV29-1, the J gene TRBJ2-1, with TRBD1 as a possible D gene (5 bases). The V end was cut by 3 bases, the J end by 1 base, with 10 bases between. The CDR3 loop spans 14 amino acids. Germline lookup yields CDR1 SQVTM and CDR2 ANQGSEA.

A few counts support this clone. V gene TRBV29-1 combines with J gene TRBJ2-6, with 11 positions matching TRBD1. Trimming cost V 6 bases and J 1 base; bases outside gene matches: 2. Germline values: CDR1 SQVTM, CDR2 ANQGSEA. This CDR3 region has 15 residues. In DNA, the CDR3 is TGCAGCGTGGGACAGGGGGGTTCTGGGGCCAACGTCCTGACTTTC. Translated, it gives CSVGQGGSGANVLTF.

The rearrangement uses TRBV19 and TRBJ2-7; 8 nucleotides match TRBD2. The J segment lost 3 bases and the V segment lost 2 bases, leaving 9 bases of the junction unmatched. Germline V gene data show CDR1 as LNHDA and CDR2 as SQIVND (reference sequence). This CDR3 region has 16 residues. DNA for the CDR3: TGTGCCAGTAGTATAAGGCTAGCGGGTGGAGACTACGAGCAGTACTTC. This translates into CASSIRLAGGDYEQYF.

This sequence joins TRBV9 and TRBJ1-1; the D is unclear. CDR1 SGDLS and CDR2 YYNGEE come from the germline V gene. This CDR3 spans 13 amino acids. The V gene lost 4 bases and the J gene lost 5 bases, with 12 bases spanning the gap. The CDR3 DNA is TGTGCCAGCAGCTCACACCAGAGGACTGAAGCTTTCTTT. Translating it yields CASSSHQRTEAFF.

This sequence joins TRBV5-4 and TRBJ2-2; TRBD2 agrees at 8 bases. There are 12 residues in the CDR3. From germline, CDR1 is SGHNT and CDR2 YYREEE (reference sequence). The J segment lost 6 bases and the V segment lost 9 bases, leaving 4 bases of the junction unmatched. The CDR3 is CATGGVAGELFF. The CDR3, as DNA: TGTGCCACGGGGGGGGTTGCCGGGGAGCTGTTTTTT. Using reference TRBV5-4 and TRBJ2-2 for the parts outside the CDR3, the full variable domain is ETGVTQSPTHLIKTRGQQVTLRCSSQSGHNTVSWYQQALGQGPQFIFQYYREEENGRGNFPPRFSGLQFPNYSSELNVNALELDDSALYLCATGGVAGELFFGEGSRLTVL.

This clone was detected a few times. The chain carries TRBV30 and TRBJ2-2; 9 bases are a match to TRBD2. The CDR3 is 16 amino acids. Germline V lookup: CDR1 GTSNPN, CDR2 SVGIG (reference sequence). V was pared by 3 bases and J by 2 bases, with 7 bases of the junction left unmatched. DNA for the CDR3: TGTGCCTGGAGGCGGGGGGGACAGCTTAACACCGGGGAGCTGTTTTTT. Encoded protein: CAWRRGGQLNTGELFF.

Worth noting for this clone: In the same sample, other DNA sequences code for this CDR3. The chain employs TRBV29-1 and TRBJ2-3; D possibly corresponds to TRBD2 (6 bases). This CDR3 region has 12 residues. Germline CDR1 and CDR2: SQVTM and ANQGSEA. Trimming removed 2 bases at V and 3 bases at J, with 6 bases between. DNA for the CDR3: TGCAGCGTTGAACGGGGGACAGATACGCAGTATTTT. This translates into CSVERGTDTQYF.

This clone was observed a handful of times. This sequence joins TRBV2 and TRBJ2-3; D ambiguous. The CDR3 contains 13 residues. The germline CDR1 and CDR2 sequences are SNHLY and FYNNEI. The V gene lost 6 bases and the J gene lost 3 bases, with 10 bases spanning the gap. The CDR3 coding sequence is TGTGCCAGCAGCGACGACTCAACAGATACGCAGTATTTT. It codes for CASSDDSTDTQYF.

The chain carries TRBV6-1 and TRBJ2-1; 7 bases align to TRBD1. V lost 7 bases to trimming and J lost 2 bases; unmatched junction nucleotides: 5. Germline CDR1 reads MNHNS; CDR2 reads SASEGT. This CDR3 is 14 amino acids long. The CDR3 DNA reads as TGTGCCAGCATCACAGGGACAGCCTACAATGAGCAGTTCTTC. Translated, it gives CASITGTAYNEQFF.

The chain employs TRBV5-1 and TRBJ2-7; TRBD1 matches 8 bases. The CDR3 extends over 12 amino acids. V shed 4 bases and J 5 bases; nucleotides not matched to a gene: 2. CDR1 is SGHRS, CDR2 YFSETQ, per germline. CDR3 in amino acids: CASSADRDEQYF. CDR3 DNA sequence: TGCGCCAGCAGCGCGGACAGGGACGAGCAGTACTTC.

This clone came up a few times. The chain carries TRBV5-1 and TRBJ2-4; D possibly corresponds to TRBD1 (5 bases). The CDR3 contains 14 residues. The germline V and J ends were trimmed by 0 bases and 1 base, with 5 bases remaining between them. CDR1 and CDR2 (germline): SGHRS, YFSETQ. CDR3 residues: CASSLGGAKNIQYF. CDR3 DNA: TGCGCCAGCAGCTTGGGGGGCGCCAAAAACATTCAGTACTTC.

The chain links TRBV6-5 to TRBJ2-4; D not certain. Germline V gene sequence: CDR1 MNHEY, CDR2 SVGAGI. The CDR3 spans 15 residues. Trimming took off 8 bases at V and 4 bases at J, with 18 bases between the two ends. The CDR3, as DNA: TGTGCCAGCTCTTCAAGCTTGGGCCATAAAAACATTCAGTACTTC. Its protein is CASSSSLGHKNIQYF.

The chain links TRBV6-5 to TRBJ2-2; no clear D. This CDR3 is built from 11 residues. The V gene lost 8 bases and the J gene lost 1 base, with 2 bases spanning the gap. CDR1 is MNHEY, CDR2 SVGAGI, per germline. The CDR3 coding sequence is TGTGCCAGCCAGAACACCGGGGAGCTGTTTTTT. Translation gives CASQNTGELFF.

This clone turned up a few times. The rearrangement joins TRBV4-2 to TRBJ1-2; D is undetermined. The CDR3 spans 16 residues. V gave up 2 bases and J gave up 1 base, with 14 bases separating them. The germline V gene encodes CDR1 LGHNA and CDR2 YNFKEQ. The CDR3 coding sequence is TGTGCCAGCAGCCAACCTCCTTGGTCCGGTAACTATGGCTACACCTTC. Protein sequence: CASSQPPWSGNYGYTF.

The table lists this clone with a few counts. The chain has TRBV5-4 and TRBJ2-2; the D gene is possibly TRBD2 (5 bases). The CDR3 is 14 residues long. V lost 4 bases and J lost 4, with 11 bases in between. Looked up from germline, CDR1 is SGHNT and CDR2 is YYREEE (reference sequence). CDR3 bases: TGTGCCAGCAGCACTGGAGGCGGCACCGGGGAGCTGTTTTTT. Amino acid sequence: CASSTGGGTGELFF.

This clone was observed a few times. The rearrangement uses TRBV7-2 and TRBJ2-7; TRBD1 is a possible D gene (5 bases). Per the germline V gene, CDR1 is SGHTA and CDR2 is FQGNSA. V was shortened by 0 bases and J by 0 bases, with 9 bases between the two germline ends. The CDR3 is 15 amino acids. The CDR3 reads CASSLAGLSSYEQYF. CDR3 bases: TGTGCCAGCAGCTTAGCGGGGCTGAGCTCCTACGAGCAGTACTTC.

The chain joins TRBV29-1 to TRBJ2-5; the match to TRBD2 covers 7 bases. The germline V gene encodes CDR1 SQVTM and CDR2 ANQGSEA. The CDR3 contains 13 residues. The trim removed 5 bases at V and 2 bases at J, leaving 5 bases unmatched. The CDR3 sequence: CSVRSGGQETQYF. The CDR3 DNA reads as TGCAGCGTTCGATCGGGAGGACAAGAGACCCAGTACTTC.

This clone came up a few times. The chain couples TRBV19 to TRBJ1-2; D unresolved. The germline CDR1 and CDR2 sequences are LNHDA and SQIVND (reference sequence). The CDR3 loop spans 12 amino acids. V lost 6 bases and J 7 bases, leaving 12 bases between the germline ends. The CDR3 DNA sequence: TGTGCCAGTAGCCAAGAGGGTTTTGGCTACACCTTC. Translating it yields CASSQEGFGYTF.

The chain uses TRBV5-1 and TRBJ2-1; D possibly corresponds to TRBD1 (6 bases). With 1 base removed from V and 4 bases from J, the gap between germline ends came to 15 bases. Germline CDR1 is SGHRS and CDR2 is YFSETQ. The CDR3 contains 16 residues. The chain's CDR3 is CASSLFSQGLYNEQFF. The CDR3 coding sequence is TGCGCCAGCAGCTTGTTTTCGCAGGGGCTATACAATGAGCAGTTCTTC.

CDR3 residues: CASSATLNSGGNEQFF. CDR3 DNA: TGTGCCAGCAGCGCAACCCTCAATAGTGGGGGGAATGAGCAGTTCTTC. V and J are TRBV9 and TRBJ2-1; D is possibly TRBD2 (6 bases). CDR1 and CDR2 (germline): SGDLS, YYNGEE. V shed 3 bases and J shed 7 bases, with 20 bases lying between them. The CDR3 sequence is 16 residues long.

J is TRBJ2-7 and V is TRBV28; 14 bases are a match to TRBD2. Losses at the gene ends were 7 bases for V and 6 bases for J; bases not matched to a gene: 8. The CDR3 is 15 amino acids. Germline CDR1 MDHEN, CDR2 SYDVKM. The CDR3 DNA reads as TGTGCCAGCAACATGGGACTAGCGGGAGTCGGCGAGCAGTACTTC. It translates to CASNMGLAGVGEQYF.